Presented here are 31 T cell receptor beta chains from one specimen sequenced in a study of T cell changes during pregnancy in multiple sclerosis. TCRdb's table, derived via immunoSEQ multiplex PCR, lists solely in-frame clones and lacks some. The sample carries some 94,000 clones, about 92% recorded once. The source was peripheral blood, collected in the first trimester of pregnancy. These TCRs come from a female donor with multiple sclerosis, enrolled in a pregnancy study.

The chain is built from TRBV6-6 and TRBJ2-1; 8 bases are a match to TRBD2. This CDR3 region has 16 residues. Germline assignment: CDR1 MNHNY and CDR2 SVGAGI (reference sequence). The V segment lost 2 bases and the J segment 4 bases; nucleotides outside the gene matches: 7. The CDR3 reads CASSYSAGGGYNEQFF. CDR3 in DNA: TGTGCCAGCAGTTACAGCGCGGGAGGAGGGTACAATGAGCAGTTCTTC.

This chain links TRBV6-1 with TRBJ2-7; 9 bases are shared with TRBD1. CDR3 size: 14 residues. J gave up 6 bases and V 6 bases, and 9 bases lay outside the gene matches. Germline V gives CDR1 MNHNS, CDR2 SASEGT. The CDR3 reads CASRSTGGVSEQYF. The CDR3 DNA reads TGTGCCAGCAGATCGACAGGGGGGGTCTCCGAGCAGTACTTC.

This chain links TRBV29-1 with TRBJ2-1; 10 positions match TRBD2. The CDR3 length is 14 residues. Germline V gives CDR1 SQVTM, CDR2 ANQGSEA. The CDR3 protein is CSSAEAGGNNEQFF. CDR3 DNA sequence: TGCAGTTCTGCAGAAGCGGGAGGGAACAATGAGCAGTTCTTC.

The count of this clone is one. For the CDR3, the DNA is TGTGCCAGCAGTTACTCGAGGGCTGAGAAAGGCTACACCTTC. Translating gives CASSYSRAEKGYTF. The chain employs TRBV6-5 and TRBJ1-2; D gene unclear. V lost 0 bases to trimming and J lost 8 bases, with 13 bases between them. CDR1 is MNHEY and CDR2 is SVGAGI in the germline V gene. The CDR3 extends over 14 amino acids.

J is TRBJ2-1 and V is TRBV30; no clear D gene. V was pared by 4 bases and J by 4 bases, with 14 bases between. Germline assignment: CDR1 GTSNPN and CDR2 SVGIG (reference sequence). The CDR3 loop spans 14 amino acids. The CDR3 here is CAWIPVGFYNEQFF. CDR3 coding DNA: TGTGCCTGGATTCCGGTCGGTTTTTACAATGAGCAGTTCTTC.

This rearrangement joins TRBV27 to TRBJ2-7, with TRBD1 matching over 9 bases. The J segment lost 4 bases and the V segment lost 2 bases, leaving 6 bases of the junction unmatched. This CDR3 contains 15 residues. Per the germline V gene, CDR1 is MNHEY and CDR2 is SMNVEV (reference sequence). The CDR3 sequence: CASSLATGGGYEQYF. DNA of the CDR3: TGTGCCAGCAGTTTAGCTACAGGGGGCGGGTACGAGCAGTACTTC.

The chain uses TRBV7-6 and TRBJ2-7, with 8 bases identical to TRBD2. CDR3 length: 15 amino acids. CDR1 and CDR2 (germline): SGHVS, FNYEAQ. V shed 2 bases and J 1 base; nucleotides not matched to a gene: 4. DNA for the CDR3: TGTGCCAGCAGCTTAAGGGCGGGAGGTTCCTACGAGCAGTACTTC. It encodes CASSLRAGGSYEQYF.

The gene calls are TRBV7-9 and TRBJ2-2; unclear D gene. The CDR3 is 13 residues long. Between the trimmed V and J ends, which lost 7 bases and 0 bases, there was a span of 6 bases. Germline values: CDR1 SEHNR, CDR2 FQNEAQ (reference sequence). The CDR3: CASTRSNTGELFF. The CDR3 nucleotides read TGTGCCAGCACCCGGTCGAACACCGGGGAGCTGTTTTTT.

CDR3 coding DNA: TGTGCCAGCAGTGACGTCCAGGGGGATGAGCAGTTCTTC. This encodes CASSDVQGDEQFF. This rearrangement joins TRBV6-1 to TRBJ2-1; 7 bases are a match to TRBD1. Trimming at V came to 3 bases and at J to 8 bases, leaving 4 bases not matched to a gene. Germline-derived CDR1 and CDR2 are MNHNS and SASEGT. The CDR3 contains 13 residues.

This clone appeared a single time. The rearrangement joins TRBV30 to TRBJ1-2; D uncertain. Deletions cut 3 bases from V and 10 bases from J, with 9 bases between. This CDR3 is 10 amino acids long. Germline V gene lookup returns CDR1 GTSNPN and CDR2 SVGIG (reference sequence). The CDR3 here is CAWRFVYYTF. Here the CDR3 DNA reads TGTGCCTGGAGGTTCGTTTACTACACCTTC.

The V call is TRBV6-5, the J call TRBJ1-1, with D perhaps TRBD1 (6 bases). The V end lost 5 bases, the J end lost 3 bases, and 10 bases lay between the germline ends. The germline V gene encodes CDR1 MNHEY and CDR2 SVGAGI. There are 13 residues in the CDR3. Here the CDR3 DNA reads TGTGCCAGCAGTGGACAGATTTACACTGAAGCTTTCTTT. As protein: CASSGQIYTEAFF.

The chain couples TRBV5-1 to TRBJ2-2, with a tentative D call TRBD1 (5 bases). Trimming took 2 bases from V and 8 from J, leaving 19 bases between them. The CDR3 length is 16 residues. The germline gives CDR1 SGHRS, CDR2 YFSETQ. The chain's CDR3 is CASSLRQGLYGGELFF. For the CDR3, the DNA is TGCGCCAGCAGCTTACGGCAGGGTCTATACGGGGGGGAGCTGTTTTTT.

The rearrangement joins TRBV4-3 to TRBJ2-1; 14 bases align to TRBD2. This CDR3 contains 18 residues. Germline V gives CDR1 LGHNA, CDR2 YSLEER. V shed 4 bases, J shed 6 bases, and the junction held 11 bases outside the gene matches. The DNA of the CDR3 is TGCGCCAGCAGCCTTTATGGACTAGCGGGAGGCGGCTTCAATGAGCAGTTCTTC. It yields the protein CASSLYGLAGGGFNEQFF.

The chain recombines TRBV6-5 with TRBJ2-7; no clear D. Germline V lookup: CDR1 MNHEY, CDR2 SVGAGI. The germline V and J ends were trimmed by 2 bases and 7 bases, with 15 bases remaining between them. The CDR3 extends over 14 amino acids. CDR3 nucleotides: TGTGCCAGCAGTTACACCCAAATCTCCGGGGAGCAGTACTTC. Translation: CASSYTQISGEQYF.

V gene TRBV2 combines with J gene TRBJ2-1, with D uncertain. The germline CDR1 and CDR2 sequences are SNHLY and FYNNEI. V was clipped by 6 bases and J by 7 bases, with 10 bases between them. The CDR3 contains 12 residues. CDR3 sequence (DNA): TGTGCCAGCAGACAGTTCGGTAATGAGCAGTTCTTC. This translates into CASRQFGNEQFF.

J is TRBJ2-2 and V is TRBV28; the D gene is possibly TRBD2 (5 bases). Germline V gene data show CDR1 as MDHEN and CDR2 as SYDVKM. The CDR3 runs 15 residues. Trimming pared 8 bases from V and 2 bases from J, leaving 15 bases between. This CDR3 reads CASPRTALNTGELFF. In nucleotides, the CDR3 is TGTGCCAGCCCAAGGACTGCCCTTAACACCGGGGAGCTGTTTTTT.

CDR3 DNA sequence: TGTGCCACCAACACGGGACTGCAATACAATGAGCAGTTCTTC. It specifies CATNTGLQYNEQFF. This chain joins TRBV18 and TRBJ2-1; maybe TRBD2 (6 bases). The CDR3 runs 14 residues. The germline V gene encodes CDR1 KGHSH and CDR2 LQKENI. The germline V and J ends were trimmed by 10 bases and 4 bases, with 17 bases remaining between them.

This clone came up once. The V and J genes are TRBV19 and TRBJ1-5; 8 nucleotides align to TRBD1. Unmatched junction bases numbered 8, after V lost 8 bases and J lost 2 bases. The CDR3 totals 15 residues. Germline CDR1 reads LNHDA; CDR2 reads SQIVND (reference sequence). CDR3 in DNA: TGTGCCAGTCGGACAGGGCGGGCCGGCAATCAGCCCCAGCATTTT. Translating it yields CASRTGRAGNQPQHF.

The rearrangement uses TRBV7-9 and TRBJ2-7; the match to TRBD2 covers 11 bases. The CDR3 spans 14 residues. The junction had 8 bases not matched to a gene; V was cut back by 6 bases and J by 7 bases. Per germline, CDR1 SEHNR and CDR2 FQNEAQ (reference sequence). As DNA, the CDR3 is TGTGCCAGCAGTCCACTAGCGGGAGCTGGGGAGCAGTACTTC. Encoded protein: CASSPLAGAGEQYF.

Only one count was recorded for this clone. This chain joins TRBV5-1 and TRBJ2-3; D perhaps matches TRBD2 (5 bases). V shed 2 bases and J shed 4 bases, with 14 bases lying between them. Germline CDR1 SGHRS, CDR2 YFSETQ. CDR3 length: 15 amino acids. CDR3 sequence reads: CASSFALLAADTQYF. CDR3 nucleotide sequence: TGCGCCAGCAGCTTCGCTTTGCTAGCCGCAGATACGCAGTATTTT.

This clone was detected only once. This rearrangement joins TRBV18 to TRBJ2-3, with 10 bases aligning to TRBD1. The CDR3 is 16 amino acids. CDR1 is KGHSH and CDR2 is LQKENI in the germline V gene. Trimming took 1 base from V and 5 from J; bases not matched to a gene: 6. CDR3 sequence (DNA): TGTGCCAGCTCACCACTGGGACAGGGGATGGGAGATACGCAGTATTTT. This encodes CASSPLGQGMGDTQYF. The entire variable domain, with the rest obtained from reference TRBV18 and TRBJ2-3, is as follows: NAGVMQNPRHLVRRRGQEARLRCSPMKGHSHVYWYRQLPEEGLKFMVYLQKENIIDESGMPKERFSAEFPKEGPSILRIQQVVRGDSAAYFCASSPLGQGMGDTQYFGPGTRLTVL.

The chain has TRBV5-1 and TRBJ2-1; D perhaps matches TRBD2 (5 bases). This CDR3 region has 12 residues. V was trimmed by 0 bases and J by 9 bases, leaving 7 bases between them. Germline V gives CDR1 SGHRS, CDR2 YFSETQ. CDR3 bases: TGCGCCAGCAGCTTGGCCGCGGGTGAGCAGTTCTTC. Its protein is CASSLAAGEQFF.

The genes are TRBV1 and TRBJ2-1; TRBD1, the D gene given by the table, was not confirmed from the DNA. TRBV1 is assigned pseudogene status. CDR3 size: 20 residues. CDR3 residues: CTSSDDHTLHPRTGGCEQFF. CDR3 in DNA: TGCACCAGCAGCGACGATCACACCCTACATCCTAGGACAGGGGGCTGTGAGCAGTTCTTC.

The CDR3 DNA reads TGTGCCTGGAATGTGAACAGGGGGCTCTTCTATGGCTACACCTTC. Translated: CAWNVNRGLFYGYTF. J is TRBJ1-2 and V is TRBV30, with TRBD1 matching 9 bases. The germline CDR1 and CDR2 sequences are GTSNPN and SVGIG (reference sequence). The CDR3 is 15 residues long. Losses at the gene ends were 4 bases for V and 4 bases for J; bases not matched to a gene: 10.

The chain has TRBV30 and TRBJ2-5, with D perhaps TRBD1 (6 bases). The CDR3 totals 14 residues. Germline CDR1 and CDR2: GTSNPN and SVGIG (reference sequence). V lost 2 bases, J lost 2 bases, and 12 bases lay in between. CDR3 residues: CAWSRQDLQETQYF. CDR3 nucleotides: TGTGCCTGGAGTAGACAGGACCTACAAGAGACCCAGTACTTC.

The chain is built from TRBV28 and TRBJ2-3; 8 bases fit TRBD1. The CDR3 spans 15 residues. The J segment lost 0 bases and the V segment lost 1 base, leaving 0 bases of the junction unmatched. CDR1 is MDHEN, CDR2 SYDVKM, per germline. The CDR3 coding sequence is TGTGCCAGCAGTTTATCAGGGGGCAGCACAGATACGCAGTATTTT. It yields the protein CASSLSGGSTDTQYF.

The rearrangement joins TRBV28 to TRBJ1-3, with D hard to call. Germline V gives CDR1 MDHEN, CDR2 SYDVKM. The CDR3 has 13 residues. V was cut by 3 bases and J by 10 bases, with 13 bases left in between. The CDR3 is CASSFWARETIYF. DNA of the CDR3: TGTGCCAGCAGTTTTTGGGCCAGAGAAACCATATATTTT.

This clone appeared once. This chain links TRBV5-4 with TRBJ2-5, with TRBD2 matching 10 bases. Germline CDR1 and CDR2: SGHNT and YYREEE (reference sequence). Unmatched junction bases numbered 9, after V lost 4 bases and J lost 3 bases. There are 16 residues in the CDR3. CDR3 sequence: CASSPGTSANKETQYF. CDR3 DNA: TGTGCCAGCAGCCCTGGGACTAGCGCTAACAAAGAGACCCAGTACTTC.

The chain has TRBV28 and TRBJ2-1; D gene ambiguous. Between the trimmed V and J ends, which lost 5 bases and 9 bases, there was a span of 26 bases. Germline CDR1 reads MDHEN; CDR2 reads SYDVKM. The CDR3 contains 17 residues. The CDR3 region has the DNA TGTGCCAGCAGTCGCGTGCGGATTAGTGGCAATTCGGGTGAGCAGTTCTTC. This codes for CASSRVRISGNSGEQFF.

This chain connects TRBV28 to TRBJ2-1; 11 nucleotides align to TRBD2. The V gene's germline CDR1 is MDHEN and CDR2 SYDVKM. There are 15 residues in the CDR3. The junction had 1 base not matched to a gene; V was cut back by 6 bases and J by 0 bases. CDR3 protein: CASRTSGNSYNEQFF. The CDR3 DNA reads TGTGCCAGCAGGACTAGCGGGAACTCCTACAATGAGCAGTTCTTC.

The CDR3: CAISERGQGNHEQFF. CDR3 bases: TGTGCCATCAGTGAGAGGGGACAGGGTAATCATGAGCAGTTCTTC. The V and J genes are TRBV10-3 and TRBJ2-1, with TRBD1 matching over 9 bases. Germline-derived CDR1 and CDR2 are ENHRY and SYGVKD. The V segment lost 2 bases and the J segment 8 bases; nucleotides outside the gene matches: 7. This CDR3 is built from 15 residues.